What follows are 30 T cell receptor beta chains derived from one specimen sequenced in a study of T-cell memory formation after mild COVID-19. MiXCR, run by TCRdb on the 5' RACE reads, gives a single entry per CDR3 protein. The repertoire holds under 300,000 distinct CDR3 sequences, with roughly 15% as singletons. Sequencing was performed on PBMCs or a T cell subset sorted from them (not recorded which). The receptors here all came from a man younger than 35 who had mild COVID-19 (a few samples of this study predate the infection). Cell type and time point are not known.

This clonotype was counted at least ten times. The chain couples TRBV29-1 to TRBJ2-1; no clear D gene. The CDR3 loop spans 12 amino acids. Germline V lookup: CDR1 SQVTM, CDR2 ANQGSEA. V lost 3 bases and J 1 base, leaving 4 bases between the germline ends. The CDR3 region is CSVDGSYNEQFF. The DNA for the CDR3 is TGCAGCGTTGATGGGTCCTACAATGAGCAGTTCTTC.

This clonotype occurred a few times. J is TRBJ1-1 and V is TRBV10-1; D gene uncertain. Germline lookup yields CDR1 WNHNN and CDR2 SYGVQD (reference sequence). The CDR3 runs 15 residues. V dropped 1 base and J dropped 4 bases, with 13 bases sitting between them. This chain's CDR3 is CASSEWVRLVTEAFF. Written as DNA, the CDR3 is TGCGCCAGCAGTGAGTGGGTCAGGCTGGTCACTGAAGCTTTCTTT.

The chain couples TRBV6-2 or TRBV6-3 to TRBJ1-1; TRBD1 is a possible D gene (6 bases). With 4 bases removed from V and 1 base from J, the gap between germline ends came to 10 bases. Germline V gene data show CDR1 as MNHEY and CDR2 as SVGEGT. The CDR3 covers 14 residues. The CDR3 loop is CASSWDKTNTEAFF. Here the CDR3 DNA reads TGTGCCAGCAGTTGGGACAAGACGAACACTGAAGCTTTCTTT.

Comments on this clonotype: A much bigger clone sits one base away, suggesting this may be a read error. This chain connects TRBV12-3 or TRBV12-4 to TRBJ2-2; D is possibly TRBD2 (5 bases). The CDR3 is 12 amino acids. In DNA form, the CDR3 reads TGTGCCAGCACCTGGGGAGCCGGGGAGCTGTATTTT. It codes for CASTWGAGELYF.

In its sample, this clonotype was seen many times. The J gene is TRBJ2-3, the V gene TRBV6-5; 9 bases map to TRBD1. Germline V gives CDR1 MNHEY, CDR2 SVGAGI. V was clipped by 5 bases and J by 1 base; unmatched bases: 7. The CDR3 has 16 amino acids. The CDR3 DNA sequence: TGTGCCAGCAGTAGGACAGGGGTGCTACGCACAGATACGCAGTATTTT. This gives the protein CASSRTGVLRTDTQYF.

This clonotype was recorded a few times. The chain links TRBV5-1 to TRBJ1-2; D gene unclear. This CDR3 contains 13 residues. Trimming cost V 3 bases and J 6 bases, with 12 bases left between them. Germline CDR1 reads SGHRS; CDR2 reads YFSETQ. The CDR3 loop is CASSSPKEDGYTF. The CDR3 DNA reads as TGCGCCAGCAGCTCACCTAAGGAGGATGGCTACACCTTC.

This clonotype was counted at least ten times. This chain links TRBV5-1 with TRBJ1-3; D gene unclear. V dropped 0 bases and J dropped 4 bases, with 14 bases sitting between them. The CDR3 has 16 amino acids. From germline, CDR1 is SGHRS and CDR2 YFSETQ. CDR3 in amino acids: CASSLVSGIAGNTIYF. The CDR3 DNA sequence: TGCGCCAGCAGCTTGGTTTCTGGAATAGCGGGAAACACCATATATTTT.

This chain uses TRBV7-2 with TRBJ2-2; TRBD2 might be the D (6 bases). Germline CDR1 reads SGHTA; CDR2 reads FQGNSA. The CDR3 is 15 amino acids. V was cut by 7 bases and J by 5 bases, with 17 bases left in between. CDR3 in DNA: TGTGCCAGCACCAAAGGGCGGGAAACAACCGGGGAGCTGTTTTTT. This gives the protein CASTKGRETTGELFF.

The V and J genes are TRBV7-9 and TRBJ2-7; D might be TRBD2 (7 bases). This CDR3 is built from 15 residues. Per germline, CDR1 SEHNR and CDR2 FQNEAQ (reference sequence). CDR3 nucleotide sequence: TGTGCCAGCAGCGTAGCCGAGGAGGGGGAGGGAGAGCAGTACGTC. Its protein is CASSVAEEGEGEQYV.

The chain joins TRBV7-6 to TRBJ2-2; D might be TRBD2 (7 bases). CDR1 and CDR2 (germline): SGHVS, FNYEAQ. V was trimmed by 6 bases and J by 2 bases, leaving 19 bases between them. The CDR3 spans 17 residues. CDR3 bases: TGTGCCAGCAGTTTGAAAAGCGGGACACTTAACACCGGGGAGCTGTTTTTT. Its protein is CASSLKSGTLNTGELFF.

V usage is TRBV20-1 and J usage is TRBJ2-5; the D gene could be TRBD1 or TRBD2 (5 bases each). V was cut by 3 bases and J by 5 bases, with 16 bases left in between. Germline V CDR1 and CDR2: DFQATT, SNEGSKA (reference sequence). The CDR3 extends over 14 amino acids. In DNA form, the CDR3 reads TGCAGTGCTAGTCGGGATGGGGCGGCGGAGACCCAGTACTTC. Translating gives CSASRDGAAETQYF.

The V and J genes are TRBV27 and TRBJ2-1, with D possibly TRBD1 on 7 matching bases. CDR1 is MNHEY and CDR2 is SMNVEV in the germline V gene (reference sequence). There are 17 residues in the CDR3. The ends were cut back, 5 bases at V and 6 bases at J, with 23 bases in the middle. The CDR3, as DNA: TGTGCCAGCAGTGCCGGTAGGGGGCGGGGTTCGGGCAATGAGCAGTTCTTC. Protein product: CASSAGRGRGSGNEQFF.

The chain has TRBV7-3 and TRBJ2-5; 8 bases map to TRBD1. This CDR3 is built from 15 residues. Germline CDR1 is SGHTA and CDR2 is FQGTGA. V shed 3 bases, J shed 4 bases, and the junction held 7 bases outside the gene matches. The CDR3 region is CASSFQGAWGETQYF. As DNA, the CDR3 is TGTGCCAGCAGCTTCCAGGGGGCTTGGGGAGAGACCCAGTACTTC.

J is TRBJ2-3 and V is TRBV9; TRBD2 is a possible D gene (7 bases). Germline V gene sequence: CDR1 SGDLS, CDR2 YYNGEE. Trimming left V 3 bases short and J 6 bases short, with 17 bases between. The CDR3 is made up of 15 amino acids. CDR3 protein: CASSGMRGGLDTQYF. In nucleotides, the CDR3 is TGTGCCAGCAGCGGGATGAGGGGGGGCCTCGATACGCAGTATTTT.

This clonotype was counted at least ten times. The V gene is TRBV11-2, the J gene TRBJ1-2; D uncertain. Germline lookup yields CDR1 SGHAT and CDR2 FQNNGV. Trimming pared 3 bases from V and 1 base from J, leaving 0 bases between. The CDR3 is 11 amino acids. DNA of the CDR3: TGTGCCAGCAGCTTTAACTATGGCTACACCTTC. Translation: CASSFNYGYTF.

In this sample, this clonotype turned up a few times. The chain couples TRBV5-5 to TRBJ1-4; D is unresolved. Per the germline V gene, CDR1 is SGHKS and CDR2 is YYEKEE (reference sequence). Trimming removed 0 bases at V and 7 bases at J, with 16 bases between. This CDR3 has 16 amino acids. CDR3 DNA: TGTGCCAGCAGCTTGGTGCATATGGGGTATATTGAAAAACTGTTTTTT. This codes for CASSLVHMGYIEKLFF.

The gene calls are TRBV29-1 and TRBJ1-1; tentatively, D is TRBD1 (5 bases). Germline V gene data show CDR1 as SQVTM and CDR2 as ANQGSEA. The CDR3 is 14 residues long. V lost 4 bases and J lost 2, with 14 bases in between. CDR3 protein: CSVARGFVNTEAFF. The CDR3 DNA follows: TGCAGCGTTGCTAGGGGATTTGTCAACACTGAAGCTTTCTTT.

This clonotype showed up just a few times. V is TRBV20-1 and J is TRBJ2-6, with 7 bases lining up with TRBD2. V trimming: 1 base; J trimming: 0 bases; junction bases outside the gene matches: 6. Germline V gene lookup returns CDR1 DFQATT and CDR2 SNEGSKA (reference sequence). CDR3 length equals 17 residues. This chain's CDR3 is CSARGAGRSSGANVLTF. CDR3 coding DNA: TGCAGTGCTAGAGGAGCGGGGAGGAGCTCTGGGGCCAACGTCCTGACTTTC.

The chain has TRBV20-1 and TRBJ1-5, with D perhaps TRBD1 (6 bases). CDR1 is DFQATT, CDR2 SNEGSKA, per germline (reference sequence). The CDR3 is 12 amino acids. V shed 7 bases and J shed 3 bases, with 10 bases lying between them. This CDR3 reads CSVRDNNQPQHF. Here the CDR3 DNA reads TGCAGTGTTCGGGACAACAATCAGCCCCAGCATTTT.

CDR3 nucleotide sequence: TGTGCCAGCAGCCAGGCGGGGGCGGTTAATTCACCCCTCCACTTT. Protein product: CASSQAGAVNSPLHF. The rearrangement links TRBV3-1 to TRBJ1-6; D might be TRBD1 (6 bases). The CDR3 totals 15 residues. The germline V gene encodes CDR1 LGHDT and CDR2 YNNKEL (reference sequence). V was pared by 3 bases and J by 6 bases, with 12 bases between.

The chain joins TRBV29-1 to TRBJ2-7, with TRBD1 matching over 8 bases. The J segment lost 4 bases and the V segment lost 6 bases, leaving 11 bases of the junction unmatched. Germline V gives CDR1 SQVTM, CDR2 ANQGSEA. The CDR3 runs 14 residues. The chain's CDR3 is CSVSGGQLLYEQYF. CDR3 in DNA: TGCAGCGTCTCAGGGGGCCAGCTATTATACGAGCAGTACTTC.

The CDR3 DNA follows: TGCGCCAGCAGTCCGGCCGAAAGCACAGATACGCAGTATTTT. Its translation is CASSPAESTDTQYF. The V gene is TRBV5-1, the J gene TRBJ2-3; D is unclear. Germline CDR1 SGHRS, CDR2 YFSETQ. With 5 bases removed from V and 0 bases from J, the gap between germline ends came to 10 bases. This CDR3 contains 14 residues.

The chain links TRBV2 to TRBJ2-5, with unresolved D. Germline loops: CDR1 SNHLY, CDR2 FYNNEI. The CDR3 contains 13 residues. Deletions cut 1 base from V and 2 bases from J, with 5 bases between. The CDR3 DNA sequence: TGTGCCAGCAGTGAAGAAAGACAAGAGACCCAGTACTTC. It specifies CASSEERQETQYF.

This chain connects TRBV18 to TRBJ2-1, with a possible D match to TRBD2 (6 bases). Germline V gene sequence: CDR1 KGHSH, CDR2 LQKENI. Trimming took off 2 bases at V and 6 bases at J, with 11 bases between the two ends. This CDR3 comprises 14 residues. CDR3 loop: CASSPAGSTNEQFF. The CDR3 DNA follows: TGTGCCAGCTCACCAGCGGGAAGCACCAATGAGCAGTTCTTC.

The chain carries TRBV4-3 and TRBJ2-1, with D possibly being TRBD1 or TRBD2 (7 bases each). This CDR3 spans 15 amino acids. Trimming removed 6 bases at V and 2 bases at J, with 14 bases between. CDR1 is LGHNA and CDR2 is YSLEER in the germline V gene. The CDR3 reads CASSLGGTAYNEQFF. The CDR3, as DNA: TGCGCCAGCAGTCTCGGGGGGACAGCCTACAATGAGCAGTTCTTC.

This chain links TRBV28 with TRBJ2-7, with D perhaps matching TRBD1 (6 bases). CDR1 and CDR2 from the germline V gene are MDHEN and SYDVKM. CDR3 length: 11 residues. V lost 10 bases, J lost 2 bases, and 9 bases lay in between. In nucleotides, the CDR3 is TGTGCCACCGGACAGCCCTACGAGCAGTACGTC. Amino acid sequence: CATGQPYEQYV.

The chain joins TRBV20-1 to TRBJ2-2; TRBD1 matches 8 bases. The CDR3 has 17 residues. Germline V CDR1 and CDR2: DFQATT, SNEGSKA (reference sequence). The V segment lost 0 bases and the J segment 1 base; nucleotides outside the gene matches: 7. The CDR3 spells CSARERRTGLNTGELFF. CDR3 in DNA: TGCAGTGCTAGAGAACGGAGGACAGGGCTGAACACCGGGGAGCTGTTTTTT.

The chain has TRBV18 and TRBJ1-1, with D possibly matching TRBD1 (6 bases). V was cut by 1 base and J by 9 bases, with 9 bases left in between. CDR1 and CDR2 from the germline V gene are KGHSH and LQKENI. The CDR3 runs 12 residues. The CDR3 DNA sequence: TGTGCCAGCTCACCACGGCAGGGGAAAGCTTTCTTT. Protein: CASSPRQGKAFF.

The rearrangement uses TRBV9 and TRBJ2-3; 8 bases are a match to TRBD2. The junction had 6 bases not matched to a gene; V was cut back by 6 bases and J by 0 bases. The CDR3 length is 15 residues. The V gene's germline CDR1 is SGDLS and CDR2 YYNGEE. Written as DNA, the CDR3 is TGTGCCAGCAACGGGGGGGCTTTTAGCACAGATACGCAGTATTTT. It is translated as CASNGGAFSTDTQYF. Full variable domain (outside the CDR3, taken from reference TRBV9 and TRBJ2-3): DSGVTQTPKHLITATGQRVTLRCSPRSGDLSVYWYQQSLDQGLQFLIQYYNGEERAKGNILERFSAQQFPDLHSELNLSSLELGDSALYFCASNGGAFSTDTQYFGPGTRLTVL.

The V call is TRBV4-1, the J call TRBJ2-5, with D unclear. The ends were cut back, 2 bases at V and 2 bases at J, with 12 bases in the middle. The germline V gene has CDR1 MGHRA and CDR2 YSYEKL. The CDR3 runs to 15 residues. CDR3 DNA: TGCGCCAGCAGCCAATCGCTCACGGTACAAGAGACCCAGTACTTC. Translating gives CASSQSLTVQETQYF.